This paragraph reports one T cell receptor (beta chain). Antigen unknown. The table came from immunoSEQ multiplex PCR; TCRdb's copy has only in-frame clones and leaves some out. The repertoire includes some 300,000 clones, just under 80% of them detected once, and about 6.7% sits in the top ten. This record belongs to a study of cytotoxic CD8 clonotypes in ibrutinib-treated CLL. Looking at the study overall: Responses: some 24 partial, 2 complete; after median approximately 67 months, about 15 stayed remitted, around twelve progressed. After a median roughly a year on treatment (6 to 36), response samples were drawn.

Per germline, CDR1 MGHDK and CDR2 SYGVNS. Deletions cut 1 base from V and 6 bases from J, with 14 bases between. The CDR3 spans 15 residues. Points from the study as a whole: Baseline clonality, higher than in age-matched healthy donors, tracked circulating CD8+ T-cell counts.

V is TRBV25-1 and J is TRBJ2-3; maybe TRBD2 (5 bases). This specimen consisted of PBMCs, obtained before ibrutinib treatment. This receptor was identified in a human donor with chronic lymphocytic leukemia. CDR3 coding DNA: TGTGCCAGCAGTGAATTACACCCACTAGTCGATACGCAGTATTTT. This codes for CASSELHPLVDTQYF.